A selection of T cell receptor beta chains follows, all from one sample in a study of tumor-infiltrating lymphocytes in localized non-small cell lung cancer. Measured with immunoSEQ multiplex PCR; TCRdb has only the in-frame clones, and not every one. The sample contains 13,000 to 15,000 clones, around 70% of which appear only once. The specimen sequenced was uninvolved lung tissue not adjacent to the tumor. These TCRs come from a human donor with non-small cell lung cancer. Both conserved end residues are part of each CDR3. A D gene is named only where the DNA matches it firmly. The size field is filled for only some rows; it gives once, few, many or a size class.

J	V	D	size	CDR3	DNA
TRBJ1-2	TRBV25-1	.	.	CASSELEREFDYGYTF	TGTGCCAGCAGTGAACTGGAGCGGGAGTTCGACTATGGCTACACCTTC
TRBJ2-7	TRBV30	.	.	CAWSRVSYEQYF	TGTGCCTGGAGCAGGGTATCCTACGAGCAGTACTTC
TRBJ2-2	TRBV30	.	.	CAWSGHLNTGELFF	TGTGCCTGGAGTGGACACTTGAACACCGGGGAGCTGTTTTTT
TRBJ2-1	TRBV7-7	.	.	CASSFRGDNEQFF	TGTGCTAGCAGCTTCCGAGGGGACAATGAGCAGTTCTTC
TRBJ1-1	TRBV13	.	.	CASSLSRDTEAFF	TGTGCCAGCAGCTTAAGCAGGGACACTGAAGCTTTCTTT
TRBJ2-2	TRBV25-1	TRBD2	.	CASMPSGRKDTGELFF	TGTGCCAGTATGCCCAGCGGGAGGAAGGACACCGGGGAGCTGTTTTTT
TRBJ1-1	TRBV5-6	.	.	CASSLRRSPNTEAFF	TGTGCCAGCAGCTTGAGGCGTAGCCCGAACACTGAAGCTTTCTTT
TRBJ2-7	TRBV13	TRBD2	.	CASSTREAHEQYF	TGTGCCAGCAGCACCCGGGAGGCCCACGAGCAGTACTTC
TRBJ2-7	TRBV11-2	.	.	CASSLEGQPNYEQYF	TGTGCCAGCAGCTTAGAAGGACAACCGAACTACGAGCAGTACTTC
TRBJ2-7	TRBV30	TRBD2	.	CAWKVGGDPELAVTYEQYF	TGTGCCTGGAAGGTGGGGGGGGATCCCGAACTAGCGGTAACCTACGAGCAGTACTTC
TRBJ2-7	TRBV30	TRBD2	.	CAWATRGGSYEQYF	TGTGCCTGGGCGACTCGGGGGGGGTCCTACGAGCAGTACTTC
TRBJ1-1	TRBV14	.	.	CASSQVMNTEAFF	TGTGCCAGCAGCCAGGTGATGAACACTGAAGCTTTCTTT
TRBJ2-3	TRBV19	.	.	CASSNYGSKTDTQYF	TGTGCCAGTAGTAATTACGGGAGTAAAACAGATACGCAGTATTTT
TRBJ1-4	TRBV5-1	.	.	CASSFTGSSEEKLFF	TGCGCCAGCAGCTTTACAGGGTCTTCGGAGGAAAAACTGTTTTTT
TRBJ1-2	TRBV30	TRBD1	.	CAWRQGQGWYGYTF	TGTGCCTGGAGGCAGGGACAGGGGTGGTATGGCTACACCTTC
TRBJ2-5	TRBV9	TRBD2	.	CASSVGEGLSQETQYF	TGTGCCAGCAGCGTAGGGGAGGGACTCTCCCAAGAGACCCAGTACTTC
TRBJ1-4	TRBV30	TRBD1	few	CAGDRAGEKLFF	TGTGCCGGGGACAGGGCAGGGGAAAAACTGTTTTTT
TRBJ1-2	TRBV2	TRBD1	.	CASNGQGLDYGYTF	TGTGCCAGCAATGGACAGGGGTTAGACTATGGCTACACCTTC
TRBJ1-1	TRBV18	.	.	CASSRGAVNTEAFF	TGTGCCAGCTCCCGTGGAGCGGTGAACACTGAAGCTTTCTTT
TRBJ2-2	TRBV5-1	.	.	CASSLGLNTGELFF	TGCGCCAGCAGCTTGGGACTCAACACCGGGGAGCTGTTTTTT
TRBJ2-1	TRBV7-9	TRBD2	.	CASSLTSGGNEQFF	TGTGCCAGCAGCTTAACTAGCGGGGGAAATGAGCAGTTCTTC
TRBJ2-7	TRBV4-1	TRBD2	few	CASSQDPSAGGLSSYEQYF	TGCGCCAGCAGCCAAGATCCGTCGGCGGGAGGCCTTTCCTCCTACGAGCAGTACTTC
TRBJ2-5	TRBV5-4	.	.	CASSLRETQYF	TGTGCCAGCAGCTTGCGAGAGACCCAGTACTTC
TRBJ2-2	TRBV30	.	.	CACRPSTGELFF	TGTGCCTGCCGGCCTTCCACCGGGGAGCTGTTTTTT
TRBJ2-2	TRBV29-1	TRBD2	.	CSVEVWGGVDTGELFF	TGCAGCGTTGAAGTTTGGGGGGGGGTCGACACCGGGGAGCTGTTTTTT
TRBJ2-1	TRBV27	TRBD2	.	CASSTPSGSYNEQFF	TGTGCCAGCAGTACCCCTAGCGGGTCCTACAATGAGCAGTTCTTC
TRBJ1-1	TRBV7-9	.	.	CASSPTVGAFEAFF	TGTGCCAGCAGCCCGACCGTTGGGGCCTTTGAAGCTTTCTTT
TRBJ2-1	TRBV7-6	TRBD1	.	CASSLGLGQGSYNEQFF	TGTGCCAGCAGCTTAGGATTGGGACAGGGGTCCTACAATGAGCAGTTCTTC
TRBJ2-5	TRBV7-7	TRBD1	.	CASSRAGGQETQYF	TGTGCTAGCAGCCGGGCAGGGGGCCAAGAGACCCAGTACTTC
TRBJ1-6	TRBV5-1	.	.	CASSLAPNNSPLHF	TGCGCCAGCAGCTTGGCACCGAATAATTCACCCCTCCACTTT
TRBJ2-2	TRBV30	.	few	CAWRRSRTGELFF	TGTGCCTGGAGGCGGTCTCGAACCGGGGAGCTGTTTTTT
TRBJ1-2	TRBV29-1	.	.	CSGGMANYGYTF	TGCAGCGGGGGAATGGCTAACTATGGCTACACCTTC
TRBJ2-6	TRBV25-1	.	.	CASRTGGNSGANVLTF	TGTGCCAGCAGGACGGGCGGGAACTCTGGGGCCAACGTCCTGACTTTC
TRBJ1-1	TRBV25-1	.	.	CASSRFTEAFF	TGTGCCAGCAGTCGGTTCACTGAAGCTTTCTTT
TRBJ1-1	TRBV5-1	.	.	CASSLDPNTEAFF	TGCGCCAGCAGCTTGGACCCGAACACTGAAGCTTTCTTT
TRBJ2-1	TRBV7-2	.	.	CASSRQYNEQFF	TGTGCCAGCAGCCGACAGTACAATGAGCAGTTCTTC